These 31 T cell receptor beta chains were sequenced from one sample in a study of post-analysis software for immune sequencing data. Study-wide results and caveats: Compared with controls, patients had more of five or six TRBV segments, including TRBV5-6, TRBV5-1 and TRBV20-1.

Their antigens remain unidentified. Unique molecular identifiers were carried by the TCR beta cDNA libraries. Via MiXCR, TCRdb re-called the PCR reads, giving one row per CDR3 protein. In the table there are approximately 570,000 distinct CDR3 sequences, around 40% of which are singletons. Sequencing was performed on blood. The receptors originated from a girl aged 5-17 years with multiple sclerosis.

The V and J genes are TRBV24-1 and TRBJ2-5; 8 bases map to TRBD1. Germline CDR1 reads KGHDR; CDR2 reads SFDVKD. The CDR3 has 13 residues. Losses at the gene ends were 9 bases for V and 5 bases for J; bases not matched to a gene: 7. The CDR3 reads CATADRGAETQYF. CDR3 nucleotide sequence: TGTGCCACCGCTGACAGGGGAGCGGAGACCCAGTACTTC.

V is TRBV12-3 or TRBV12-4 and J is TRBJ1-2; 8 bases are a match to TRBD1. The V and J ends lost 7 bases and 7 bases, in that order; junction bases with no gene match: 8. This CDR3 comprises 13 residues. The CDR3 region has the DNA TGTGCCAGCAAGGAGGACAGGGAGCTTGGCTACACCTTC. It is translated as CASKEDRELGYTF.

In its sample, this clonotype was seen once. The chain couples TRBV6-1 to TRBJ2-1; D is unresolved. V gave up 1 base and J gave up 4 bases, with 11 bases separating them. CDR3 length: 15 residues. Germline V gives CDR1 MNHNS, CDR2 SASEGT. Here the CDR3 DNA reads TGTGCCAGCAGTGAAGTCCAGCAACGATACAATGAGCAGTTCTTC. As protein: CASSEVQQRYNEQFF.

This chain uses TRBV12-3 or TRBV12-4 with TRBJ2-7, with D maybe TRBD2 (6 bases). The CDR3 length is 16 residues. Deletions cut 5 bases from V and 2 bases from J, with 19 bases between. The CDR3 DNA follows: TGTGCCAGCAGTCTCCAGCTTGGTAGCGGTACCTACGAGCAGTACTTC. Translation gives CASSLQLGSGTYEQYF.

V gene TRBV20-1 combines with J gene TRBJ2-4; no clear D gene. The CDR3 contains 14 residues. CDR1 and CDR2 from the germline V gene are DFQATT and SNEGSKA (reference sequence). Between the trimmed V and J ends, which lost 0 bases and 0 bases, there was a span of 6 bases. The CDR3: CSARDRTAKNIQYF. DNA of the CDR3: TGCAGTGCTAGAGACAGGACAGCCAAAAACATTCAGTACTTC.

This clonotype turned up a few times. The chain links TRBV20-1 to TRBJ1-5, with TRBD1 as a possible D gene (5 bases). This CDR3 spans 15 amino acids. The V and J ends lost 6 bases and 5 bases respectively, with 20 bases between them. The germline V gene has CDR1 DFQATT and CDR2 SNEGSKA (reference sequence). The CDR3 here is CSAQRGDRAYQPQHF. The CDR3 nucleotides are TGCAGTGCCCAACGTGGTGACAGAGCTTATCAGCCCCAGCATTTT.

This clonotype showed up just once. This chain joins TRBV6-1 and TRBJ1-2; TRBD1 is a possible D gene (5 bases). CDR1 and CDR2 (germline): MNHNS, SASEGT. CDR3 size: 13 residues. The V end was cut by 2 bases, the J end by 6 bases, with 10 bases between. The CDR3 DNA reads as TGTGCCAGCAGTGAATTTTCGGGGGATGGCTACACCTTC. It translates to CASSEFSGDGYTF.

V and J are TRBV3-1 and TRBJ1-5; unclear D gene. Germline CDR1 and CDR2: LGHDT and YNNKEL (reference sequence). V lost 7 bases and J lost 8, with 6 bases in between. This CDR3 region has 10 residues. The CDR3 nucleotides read TGTGCCAGCAAGAAAGAGCCCCAGCATTTT. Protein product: CASKKEPQHF.

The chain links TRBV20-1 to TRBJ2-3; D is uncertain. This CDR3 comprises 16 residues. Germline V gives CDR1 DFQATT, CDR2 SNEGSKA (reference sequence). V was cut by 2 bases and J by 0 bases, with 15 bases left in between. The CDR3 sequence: CSARPPSGSSTDTQYF. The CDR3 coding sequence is TGCAGTGCTAGACCCCCGTCCGGGTCTAGCACAGATACGCAGTATTTT.

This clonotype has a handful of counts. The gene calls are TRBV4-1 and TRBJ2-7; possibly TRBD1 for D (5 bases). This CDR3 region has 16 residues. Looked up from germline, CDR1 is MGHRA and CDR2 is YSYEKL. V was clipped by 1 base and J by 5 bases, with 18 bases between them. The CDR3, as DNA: TGCGCCAGCAGCCAAGGATGGCAGGGTGCCTACGACGAGCAGTACTTC. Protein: CASSQGWQGAYDEQYF.

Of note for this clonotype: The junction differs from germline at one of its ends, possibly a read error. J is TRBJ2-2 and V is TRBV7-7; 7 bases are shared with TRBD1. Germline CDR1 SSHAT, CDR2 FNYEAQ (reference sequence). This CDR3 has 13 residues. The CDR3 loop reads CASSKQGIGELFF. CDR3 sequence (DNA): TGTGCTAGCAGCAAACAGGGGATCGGGGAGCTGTTTTTT.

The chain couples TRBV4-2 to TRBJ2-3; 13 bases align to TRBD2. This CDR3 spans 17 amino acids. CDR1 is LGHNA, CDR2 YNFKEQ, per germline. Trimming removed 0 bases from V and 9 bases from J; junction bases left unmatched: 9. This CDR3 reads CASSQDEGTSGEGTQYF. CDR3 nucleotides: TGTGCCAGCAGCCAAGACGAGGGGACTAGCGGGGAGGGGACGCAGTATTTT.

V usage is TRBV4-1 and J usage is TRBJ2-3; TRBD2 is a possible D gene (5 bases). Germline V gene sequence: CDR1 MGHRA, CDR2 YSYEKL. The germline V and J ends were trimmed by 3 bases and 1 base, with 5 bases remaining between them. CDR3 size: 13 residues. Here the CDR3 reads CASSQRGTDTQYF. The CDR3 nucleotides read TGCGCCAGCAGCCAGAGGGGCACAGATACGCAGTATTTT.

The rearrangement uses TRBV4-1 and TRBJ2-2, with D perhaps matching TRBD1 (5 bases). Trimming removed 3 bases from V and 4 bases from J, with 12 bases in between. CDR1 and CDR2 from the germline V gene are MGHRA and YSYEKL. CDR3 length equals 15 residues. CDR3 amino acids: CASSHADSFTGELFF. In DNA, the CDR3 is TGCGCCAGCAGCCACGCCGACAGCTTCACCGGGGAGCTGTTTTTT.

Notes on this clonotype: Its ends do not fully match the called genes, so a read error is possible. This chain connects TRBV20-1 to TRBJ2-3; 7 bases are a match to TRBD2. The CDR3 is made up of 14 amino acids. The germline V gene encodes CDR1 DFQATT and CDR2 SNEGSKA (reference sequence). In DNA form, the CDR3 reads TGCAGTGCGAGGAGCGGGGAGTACACAGATACGCAATATTTT. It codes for CSARSGEYTDTQYF.

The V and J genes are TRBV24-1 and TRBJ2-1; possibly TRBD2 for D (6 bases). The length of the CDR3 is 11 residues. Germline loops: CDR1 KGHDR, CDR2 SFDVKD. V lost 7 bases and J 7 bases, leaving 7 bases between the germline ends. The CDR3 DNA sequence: TGTGCCACCAGGGCGGGGAATGAGCAGTTCTTC. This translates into CATRAGNEQFF.

The CDR3 loop reads CASSFGTGSSGELFF. As DNA, the CDR3 is TGTGCCAGCAGTTTCGGTACGGGGAGCTCCGGGGAGCTGTTTTTT. The chain is built from TRBV12-3 or TRBV12-4 and TRBJ2-2; D possibly corresponds to TRBD2 (5 bases). The V and J ends lost 3 bases and 6 bases respectively, with 14 bases between them. The CDR3 spans 15 residues.

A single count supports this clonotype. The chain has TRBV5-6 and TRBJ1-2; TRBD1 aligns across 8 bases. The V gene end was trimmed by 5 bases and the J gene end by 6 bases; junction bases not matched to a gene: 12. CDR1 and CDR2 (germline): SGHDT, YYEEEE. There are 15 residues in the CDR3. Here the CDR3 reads CASRQSDRGGHGYTF. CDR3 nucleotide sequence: TGTGCCAGCAGACAGAGCGACAGGGGTGGCCATGGCTACACCTTC.

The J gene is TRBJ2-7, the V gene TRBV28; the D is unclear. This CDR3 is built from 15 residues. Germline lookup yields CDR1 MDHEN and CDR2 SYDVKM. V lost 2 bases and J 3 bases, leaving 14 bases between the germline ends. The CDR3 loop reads CASSLSSGPFYEQYF. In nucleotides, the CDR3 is TGTGCCAGCAGTTTAAGTAGTGGACCCTTCTACGAGCAGTACTTC. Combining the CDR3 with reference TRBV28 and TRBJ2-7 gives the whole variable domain DVKVTQSSRYLVKRTGEKVFLECVQDMDHENMFWYRQDPGLGLRLIYFSYDVKMKEKGDIPEGYSVSREKKERFSLILESASTNQTSMYLCASSLSSGPFYEQYFGPGTRLTVT.

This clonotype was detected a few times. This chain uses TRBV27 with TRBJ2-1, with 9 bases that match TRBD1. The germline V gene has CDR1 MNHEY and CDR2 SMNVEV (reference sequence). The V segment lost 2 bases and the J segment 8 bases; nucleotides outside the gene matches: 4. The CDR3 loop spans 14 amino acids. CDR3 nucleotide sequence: TGTGCCAGCAGTTTAGGGACAGGGCATTATGAGCAGTTCTTC. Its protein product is CASSLGTGHYEQFF.

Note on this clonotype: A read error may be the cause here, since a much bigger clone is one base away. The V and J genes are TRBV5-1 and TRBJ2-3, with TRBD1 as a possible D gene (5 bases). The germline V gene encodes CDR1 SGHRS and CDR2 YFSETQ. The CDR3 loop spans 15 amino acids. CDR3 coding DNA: TGCGCCAGCAGCTTGGGGCAGGGCGGCACAGATACGCGGTATTTT. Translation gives CASSLGQGGTDTRYF.

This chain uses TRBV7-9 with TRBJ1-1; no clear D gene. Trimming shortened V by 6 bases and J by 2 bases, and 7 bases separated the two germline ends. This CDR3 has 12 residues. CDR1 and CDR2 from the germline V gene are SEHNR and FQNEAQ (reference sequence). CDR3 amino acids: CASSVTNTEAFF. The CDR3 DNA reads TGTGCCAGCAGTGTGACTAACACTGAAGCTTTCTTT.

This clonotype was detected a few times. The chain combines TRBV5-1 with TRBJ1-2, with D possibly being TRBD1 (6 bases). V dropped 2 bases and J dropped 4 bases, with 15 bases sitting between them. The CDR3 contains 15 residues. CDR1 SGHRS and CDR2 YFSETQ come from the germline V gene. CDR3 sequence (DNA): TGCGCCAGCAGCTTAAACCCGGACAGCTCCTATGGCTACACCTTC. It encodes CASSLNPDSSYGYTF.

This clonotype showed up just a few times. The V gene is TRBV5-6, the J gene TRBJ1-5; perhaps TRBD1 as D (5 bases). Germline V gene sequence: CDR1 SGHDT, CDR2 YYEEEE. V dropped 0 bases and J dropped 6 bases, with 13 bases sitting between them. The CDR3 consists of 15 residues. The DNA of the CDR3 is TGTGCCAGCAGCTTGGCCGGGGGTGGGGGTCAGCCCCAGCATTTT. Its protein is CASSLAGGGGQPQHF.

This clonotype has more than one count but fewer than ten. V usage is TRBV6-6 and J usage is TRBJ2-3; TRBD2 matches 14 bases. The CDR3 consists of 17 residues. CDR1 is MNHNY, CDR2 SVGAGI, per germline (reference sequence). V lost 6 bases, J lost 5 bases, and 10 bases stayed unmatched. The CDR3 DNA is TGTGCCAGCAGGGATCCGGGACTAGCGGGAGAGCAAGATACGCAGTATTTT. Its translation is CASRDPGLAGEQDTQYF.

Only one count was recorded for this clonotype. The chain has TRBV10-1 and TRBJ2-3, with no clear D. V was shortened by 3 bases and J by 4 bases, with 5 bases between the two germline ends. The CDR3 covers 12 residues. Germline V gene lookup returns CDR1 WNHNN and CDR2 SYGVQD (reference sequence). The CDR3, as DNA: TGCGCCAGCAGTGATGGGGCAGATACGCAGTATTTT. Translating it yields CASSDGADTQYF.

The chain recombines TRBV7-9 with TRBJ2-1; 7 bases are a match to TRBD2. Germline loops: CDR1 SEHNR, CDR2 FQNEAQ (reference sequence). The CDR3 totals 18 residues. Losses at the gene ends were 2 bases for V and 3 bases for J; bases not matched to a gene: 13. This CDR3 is CASSLYPGRGGFYNEQFF. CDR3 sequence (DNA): TGTGCCAGCAGCTTATACCCAGGGAGGGGAGGTTTCTACAATGAGCAGTTCTTC. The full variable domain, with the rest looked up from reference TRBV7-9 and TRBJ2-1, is DTGVSQNPRHKITKRGQNVTFRCDPISEHNRLYWYRQTLGQGPEFLTYFQNEAQLEKSRLLSDRFSAERPKGSFSTLEIQRTEQGDSAMYLCASSLYPGRGGFYNEQFFGPGTRLTVL.

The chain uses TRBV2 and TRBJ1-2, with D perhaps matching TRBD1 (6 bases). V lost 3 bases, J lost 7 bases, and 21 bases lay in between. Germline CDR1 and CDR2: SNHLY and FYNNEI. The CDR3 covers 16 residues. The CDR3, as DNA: TGTGCCAGCAGTGATCTGGGGGCGCTACGACCGATTGGCTACACCTTC. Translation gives CASSDLGALRPIGYTF.

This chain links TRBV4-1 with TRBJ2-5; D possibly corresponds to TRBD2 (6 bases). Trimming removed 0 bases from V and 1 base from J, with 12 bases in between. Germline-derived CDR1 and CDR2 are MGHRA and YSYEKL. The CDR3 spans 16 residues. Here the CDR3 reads CASSQDSSGGQETQYF. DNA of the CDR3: TGCGCCAGCAGCCAAGATAGTAGCGGAGGCCAAGAGACCCAGTACTTC.

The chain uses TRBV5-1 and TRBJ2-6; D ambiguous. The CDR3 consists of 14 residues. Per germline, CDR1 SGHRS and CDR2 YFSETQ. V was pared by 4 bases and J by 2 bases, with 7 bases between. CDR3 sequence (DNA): TGCGCCAGCAGCCAAGCTACTGGGGCCAACGTCCTGACTTTC. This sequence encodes CASSQATGANVLTF.

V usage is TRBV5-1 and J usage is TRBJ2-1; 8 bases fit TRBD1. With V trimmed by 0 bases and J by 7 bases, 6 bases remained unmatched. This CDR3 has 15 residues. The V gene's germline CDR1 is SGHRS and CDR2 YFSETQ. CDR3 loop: CASSLADRGANEQFF. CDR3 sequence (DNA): TGCGCCAGCAGCTTGGCCGACAGGGGCGCGAATGAGCAGTTCTTC. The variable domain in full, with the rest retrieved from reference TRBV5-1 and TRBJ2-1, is KAGVTQTPRYLIKTRGQQVTLSCSPISGHRSVSWYQQTPGQGLQFLFEYFSETQRNKGNFPGRFSGRQFSNSRSEMNVSTLELGDSALYLCASSLADRGANEQFFGPGTRLTVL.